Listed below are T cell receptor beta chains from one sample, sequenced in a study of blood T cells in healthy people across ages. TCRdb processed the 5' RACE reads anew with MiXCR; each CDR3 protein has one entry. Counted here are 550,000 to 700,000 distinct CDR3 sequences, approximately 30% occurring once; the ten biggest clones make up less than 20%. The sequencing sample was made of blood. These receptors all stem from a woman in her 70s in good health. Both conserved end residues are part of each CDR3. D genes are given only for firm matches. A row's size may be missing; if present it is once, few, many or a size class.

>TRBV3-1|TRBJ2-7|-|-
TGTGCCAGCAGCCAAACGCCAGAGGGGGAGCAGTACTTC
CASSQTPEGEQYF
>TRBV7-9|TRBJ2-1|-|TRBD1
TGTGCCAGCACCCAGGGGGTGTTGAGCTCCTACAATGAGCAGTTCTTC
CASTQGVLSSYNEQFF
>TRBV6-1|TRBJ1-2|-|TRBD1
TGTGCCAGCAGTGAATGGACAGGGGCGGGGTATGGCTACACCTTC
CASSEWTGAGYGYTF
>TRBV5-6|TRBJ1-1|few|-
TGTGCCAGCAGCTTGGTTCCGACGGGGACTGAAGCCTTCTTT
CASSLVPTGTEAFF
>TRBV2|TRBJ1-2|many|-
TGTGCCAGCGGCCGGGATTTGGCTAACTATGGCTACACCTTC
CASGRDLANYGYTF
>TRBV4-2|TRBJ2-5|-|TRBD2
TGTGCCAGCAGCGAAAAGGGGACTAGATTTGTAGGAGAGACCCAGTACTTC
CASSEKGTRFVGETQYF
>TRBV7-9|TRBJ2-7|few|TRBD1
TGTGCCAGCAGCTTTACAGGGGCCTACGAGCAGTACTTC
CASSFTGAYEQYF
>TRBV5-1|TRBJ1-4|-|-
TGCGCCAGCAGCTTCCGGCAGGCAACTAATGAAAAACTGTTTTTT
CASSFRQATNEKLFF
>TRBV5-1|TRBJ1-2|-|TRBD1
TGCGCCAGCAGCTTGGGGGGACAGAGCTATGGCTACACCTTC
CASSLGGQSYGYTF
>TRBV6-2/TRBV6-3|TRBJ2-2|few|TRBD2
TGTGCCAGCACCAGGACTAGCGGTGGCCTCGGGGAGCTGTTTTTT
CASTRTSGGLGELFF
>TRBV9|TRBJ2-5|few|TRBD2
TGTGCCAGCAGCGCCCCTAGTGGGAGGGGCCCAGAGACCCAGTACTTC
CASSAPSGRGPETQYF
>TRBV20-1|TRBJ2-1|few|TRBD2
TGCAGTGCTTATCCAGCGGGACTAGCGTGGAATGAGCAGTTCTTC
CSAYPAGLAWNEQFF
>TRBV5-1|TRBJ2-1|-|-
TGCGCCAGCAGCTTGGGGGCCGGGGCCGGGAATGAGCAGTCCTTC
CASSLGAGAGNEQSF
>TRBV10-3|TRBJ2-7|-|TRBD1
TGTGCCATCAGTGACTCCACCAGGGGGTCTACGGCCTACGAGCAGTACTTC
CAISDSTRGSTAYEQYF
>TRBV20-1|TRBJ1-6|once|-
TGCAGTGCTAGATCCGGGACAACCAATTCACCCCTCCACTTT
CSARSGTTNSPLHF
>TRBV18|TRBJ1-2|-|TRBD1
TGTGCCAGCTCACCATTCCGGGACAGGGAGGGTGGCTACACCTTC
CASSPFRDREGGYTF
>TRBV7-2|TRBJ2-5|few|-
TGTGCCAGCAGCTTGACGGGAGCCCAGTACTTC
CASSLTGAQYF
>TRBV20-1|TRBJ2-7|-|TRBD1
TGCAGTGCTTACGGGACAGGGTCTTACGAGCAGTACTTC
CSAYGTGSYEQYF
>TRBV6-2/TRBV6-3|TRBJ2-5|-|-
TGTGCCAGCAGTTACCTTGGCTCATCGGAGACCCAGTACTTC
CASSYLGSSETQYF
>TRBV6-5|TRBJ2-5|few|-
TGTGCCAGCAACGCAGATCAAGAGACCCAGTACTTC
CASNADQETQYF
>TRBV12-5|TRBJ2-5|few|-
TGTGCTAGTGGTTCGGGACCAGGGTTACTGGCGGAGACCCAGTACTTC
CASGSGPGLLAETQYF
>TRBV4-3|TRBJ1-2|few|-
TGCGCCAGCAGCCAAGACGGCCCGAAAGGCTACACCTTC
CASSQDGPKGYTF
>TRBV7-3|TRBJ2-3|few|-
TGTGCCAGCAGCCCTGGCAACGCAGATACGCAGTATTTT
CASSPGNADTQYF
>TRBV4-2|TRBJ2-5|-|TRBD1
TGTGCCAGCAGCCAAGAAGCGGCTCCAGGGGGCCAGTACTTC
CASSQEAAPGGQYF
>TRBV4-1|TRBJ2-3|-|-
TGCGCCAGCAGCCCGGGACAAGAGACCGATACGCAGTATTTT
CASSPGQETDTQYF
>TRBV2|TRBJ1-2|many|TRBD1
TGTGCCAGCGGAGGACAGGGGAACTATGGCTACACCTTC
CASGGQGNYGYTF
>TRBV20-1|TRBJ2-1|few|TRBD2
TGCAGTGCTGCCTCTAGCGGGGGTAGGGTTGAGCAGTTCTTC
CSAASSGGRVEQFF
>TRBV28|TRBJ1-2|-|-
TGTGCCAGCAGTTTACGCCCTCGGGGGGCCAGGGTTCACTATGGCTACACCTTC
CASSLRPRGARVHYGYTF
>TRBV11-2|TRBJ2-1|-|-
TGTGCCAGCAGCTTAGATGAGGGCAGGGCGAACTACAATGAGCAGTTCTTC
CASSLDEGRANYNEQFF
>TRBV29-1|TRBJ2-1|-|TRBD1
TGCAGCGTTCCTCGACAGGGGTTCAATGAGCAGTTCTTC
CSVPRQGFNEQFF
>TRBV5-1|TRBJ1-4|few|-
TGCGCCAGCAGCCTAAAACAGGGAAGAGAAAAACTGTTTTTT
CASSLKQGREKLFF
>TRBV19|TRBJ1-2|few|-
TGTGCCAGTAACTCCCCCTACAGGGACGGATATGGCTACACCTTC
CASNSPYRDGYGYTF
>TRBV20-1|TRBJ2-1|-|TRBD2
TGCAGTGCTAGAACTAGCGGGGGTTCCTACAATGAGCAGTTCTTC
CSARTSGGSYNEQFF
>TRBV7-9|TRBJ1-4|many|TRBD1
TGTGCCAGCCGTCACCAAGGGGACAGAAAAAAACTGTTTTTT
CASRHQGDRKKLFF
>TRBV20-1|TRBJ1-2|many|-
TGCAGTGCTAGAGGTCCCGGGGATGGCTACACCTTC
CSARGPGDGYTF